The 20 T cell receptor beta chains presented below share a single source sample, sequenced in a study of glioma-infiltrating T cells after dendritic cell vaccination. This table comes from immunoSEQ multiplex PCR, and its TCRdb copy is limited to in-frame clones, with some not included. The table shows approximately 84,000 clones, with around 86% occurring only once. The input for sequencing was blood, taken before dendritic cell vaccination. The receptors were sampled from a human donor with glioblastoma.

The chain links TRBV7-6 to TRBJ2-1, with 8 bases aligning to TRBD1. CDR1 is SGHVS, CDR2 FNYEAQ, per germline. With 4 bases clipped from V and 6 bases from J, the junction kept 8 bases outside the gene matches. This CDR3 spans 15 amino acids. The DNA for the CDR3 is TGTGCCAGCAGCTCGGCAGGGGGCCCTATCAATGAGCAGTTCTTC. As protein: CASSSAGGPINEQFF.

The chain links TRBV13 to TRBJ2-1; the match to TRBD2 covers 13 bases. CDR3 size: 16 residues. Germline V gene sequence: CDR1 PRHDT, CDR2 FYEKMQ (reference sequence). The V gene end was trimmed by 5 bases and the J gene end by 4 bases; junction bases not matched to a gene: 5. The CDR3 loop is CASSAQGLAGYNEQFF. The CDR3 DNA sequence: TGTGCCAGCAGCGCTCAGGGACTAGCGGGGTACAATGAGCAGTTCTTC.

The chain uses TRBV19 and TRBJ2-3, with TRBD2 matching over 9 bases. The J segment lost 0 bases and the V segment lost 5 bases, leaving 15 bases of the junction unmatched. CDR3 size: 19 residues. Germline CDR1 and CDR2: LNHDA and SQIVND (reference sequence). The CDR3, as DNA: TGTGCCAGTAGTTTCGGACTAGCGTCTGGGAAAGCTAGCACAGATACGCAGTATTTT. Amino acids: CASSFGLASGKASTDTQYF.

The chain employs TRBV30 and TRBJ1-2; the D gene is possibly TRBD1 (5 bases). V was cut by 3 bases and J by 2 bases, with 10 bases left in between. The germline CDR1 and CDR2 sequences are GTSNPN and SVGIG (reference sequence). The CDR3 has 13 amino acids. CDR3 DNA: TGTGCCTGGAGCCCGGACACCAACTATGGCTACACCTTC. Translation gives CAWSPDTNYGYTF.

The chain employs TRBV7-6 and TRBJ2-1, with TRBD2 matching over 15 bases. This CDR3 has 15 amino acids. The germline gives CDR1 SGHVS, CDR2 FNYEAQ. Trimming took 5 bases from V and 7 from J; bases not matched to a gene: 3. CDR3 amino acids: CASSLGTSGGNEQFF. The CDR3 DNA is TGTGCCAGCAGCCTTGGGACTAGCGGGGGGAATGAGCAGTTCTTC.

This clone was seen only once. The V call is TRBV15, the J call TRBJ1-4; the D gene is possibly TRBD1 (6 bases). The CDR3 consists of 15 residues. Germline CDR1 is LNHNV and CDR2 is YYDKDF (reference sequence). V shed 0 bases and J shed 4 bases, with 9 bases lying between them. The CDR3: CATSRDGQRNEKLFF. CDR3 DNA: TGTGCCACCAGCAGAGATGGACAGCGTAATGAAAAACTGTTTTTT.

The chain carries TRBV11-2 and TRBJ2-7; D perhaps matches TRBD2 (6 bases). CDR3 length: 13 residues. Trimming pared 1 base from V and 3 bases from J, leaving 7 bases between. CDR1 is SGHAT, CDR2 FQNNGV, per germline. The CDR3 reads CASSLGTNYEQYF. CDR3 nucleotides: TGTGCCAGCAGCTTAGGGACTAACTACGAGCAGTACTTC. The variable domain in full, with the rest retrieved from reference TRBV11-2 and TRBJ2-7, is EAGVAQSPRYKIIEKRQSVAFWCNPISGHATLYWYQQILGQGPKLLIQFQNNGVVDDSQLPKDRFSAERLKGVDSTLKIQPAKLEDSAVYLCASSLGTNYEQYFGPGTRLTVT.

V is TRBV2 and J is TRBJ2-7; no clear D. Trimming shortened V by 8 bases and J by 0 bases, and 14 bases separated the two germline ends. Germline V CDR1 and CDR2: SNHLY, FYNNEI. The CDR3 runs 14 residues. The CDR3 bases are TGTGCCAGCCAAACTACACCGAGCTCCTACGAGCAGTACTTC. It is translated as CASQTTPSSYEQYF.

This clone was seen just once. V is TRBV9 and J is TRBJ2-7, with TRBD1 matching 7 bases. With 3 bases clipped from V and 0 bases from J, the junction kept 3 bases outside the gene matches. The CDR3 sequence is 14 residues long. Germline CDR1 SGDLS, CDR2 YYNGEE. Written as DNA, the CDR3 is TGTGCCAGCAGCGGAGGGGACAGCTCCTACGAGCAGTACTTC. It translates to CASSGGDSSYEQYF.

The chain uses TRBV28 and TRBJ2-2, with 8 positions matching TRBD2. CDR1 is MDHEN, CDR2 SYDVKM, per germline. The CDR3 is 13 amino acids. The V segment lost 6 bases and the J segment 6 bases; nucleotides outside the gene matches: 3. CDR3 DNA sequence: TGTGCCAGCAGCCTAGCGGGCGCCGGGGAGCTGTTTTTT. Translation: CASSLAGAGELFF.

This clone appeared a single time. The chain uses TRBV5-1 and TRBJ1-1; 7 nucleotides align to TRBD1. The germline V gene encodes CDR1 SGHRS and CDR2 YFSETQ. Trimming removed 0 bases from V and 4 bases from J; junction bases left unmatched: 3. The CDR3 covers 14 residues. CDR3 sequence reads: CASSLAAGGTEAFF. The CDR3 DNA sequence: TGCGCCAGCAGCTTGGCGGCAGGGGGCACTGAAGCTTTCTTT.

CDR3 loop: CASSPRTGMSITDTQYF. The CDR3 DNA follows: TGTGCCAGTAGTCCAAGGACAGGAATGTCCATCACAGATACGCAGTATTTT. The chain is built from TRBV19 and TRBJ2-3; 7 nucleotides line up with TRBD1. Trimming cost V 5 bases and J 2 bases; bases outside gene matches: 13. The length of the CDR3 is 17 residues. In germline, CDR1 is LNHDA, CDR2 SQIVND (reference sequence). Supplemented by reference TRBV19 and TRBJ2-3, the full variable domain reads DGGITQSPKYLFRKEGQNVTLSCEQNLNHDAMYWYRQDPGQGLRLIYYSQIVNDFQKGDIAEGYSVSREKKESFPLTVTSAQKNPTAFYLCASSPRTGMSITDTQYFGPGTRLTVL.

The J gene is TRBJ2-6, the V gene TRBV19; 9 positions agree with TRBD1. Trimming at V came to 3 bases and at J to 2 bases, leaving 11 bases not matched to a gene. The CDR3 contains 19 residues. CDR1 is LNHDA and CDR2 is SQIVND in the germline V gene (reference sequence). CDR3 nucleotide sequence: TGTGCCAGTAGTATGACTGGGACAGGGCTTTCCCCTGGGGCCAACGTCCTGACTTTC. Translation gives CASSMTGTGLSPGANVLTF.

About this clone: Relative to the germline gene, one junction end is altered; a read error may explain this. The same CDR3 is also encoded by other DNA sequences in this sample. The chain employs TRBV4-3 and TRBJ2-6; D perhaps matches TRBD2 (6 bases). There are 18 residues in the CDR3. Germline CDR1 is LGHNA and CDR2 is YSLEER. This chain's CDR3 is CASSQSWGLTSGANVLTF. In DNA, the CDR3 is TGCGCCAGCAGCCAAAGTTGGGGACTGACCTCTGGGGCCAACGTCTTGACTTTC.

Only one count was recorded for this clone. V usage is TRBV9 and J usage is TRBJ1-1; D not certain. The germline V gene has CDR1 SGDLS and CDR2 YYNGEE. Trimming shortened V by 3 bases and J by 3 bases, and 12 bases separated the two germline ends. The CDR3 length is 14 residues. This CDR3 reads CASSGPRLDTEAFF. The DNA for the CDR3 is TGTGCCAGCAGCGGTCCCAGACTGGACACTGAAGCTTTCTTT.

About this clone: At one boundary the junction diverges from the germline segment, which might be a read error. CDR3 sequence reads: CASSAGTGSTGTQYF. CDR3 in DNA: TGTGCCAGCAGCGCCGGGACTGGTTCCACAGGTACGCAGTATTTT. V usage is TRBV9 and J usage is TRBJ2-3; TRBD2 might be the D (6 bases). This CDR3 comprises 15 residues. The germline V gene has CDR1 SGDLS and CDR2 YYNGEE.

The J gene is TRBJ2-1, the V gene TRBV20-1; D possibly corresponds to TRBD1 (6 bases). The CDR3 consists of 11 residues. The V gene's germline CDR1 is DFQATT and CDR2 SNEGSKA (reference sequence). V lost 8 bases to trimming and J lost 5 bases, with 10 bases between them. The CDR3 DNA reads as TGCAGTCCTGGACAGAACAATGAGCAGTTCTTC. It encodes CSPGQNNEQFF.

The rearrangement links TRBV5-1 to TRBJ2-7, with D perhaps matching TRBD1 (6 bases). Germline CDR1 is SGHRS and CDR2 is YFSETQ. V was clipped by 0 bases and J by 2 bases, with 12 bases between them. The CDR3 is 15 residues long. CDR3 residues: CASSLDPGQAYEQYF. The CDR3, as DNA: TGCGCCAGCAGCTTGGATCCGGGACAAGCCTACGAGCAGTACTTC.

The chain has TRBV7-2 and TRBJ1-2; 8 bases fit TRBD1. The V and J ends lost 2 bases and 5 bases, in that order; junction bases with no gene match: 10. The CDR3 is 16 amino acids. In germline, CDR1 is SGHTA, CDR2 FQGNSA. The CDR3 DNA follows: TGTGCCAGCAGCTTATCCCGAGGACAGGGAGAGTATGGCTACACCTTC. As protein: CASSLSRGQGEYGYTF.

Only one count was recorded for this clone. The rearrangement uses TRBV4-1 and TRBJ1-2, with D hard to call. Trimming pared 1 base from V and 5 bases from J, leaving 14 bases between. CDR1 MGHRA and CDR2 YSYEKL come from the germline V gene. This CDR3 spans 15 amino acids. This CDR3 reads CASSQALAQIYGYTF. CDR3 DNA sequence: TGCGCCAGCAGCCAAGCTTTGGCCCAGATTTATGGCTACACCTTC.